This TCR beta chain was retrieved from a study of cytomegalovirus exposure and HLA in healthy donors. V was shortened by 0 bases and J by 0 bases, with 14 bases between the two germline ends. The V gene's germline CDR1 is SGHVS and CDR2 FNYEAQ. The CDR3 length is 17 residues. 13 Jbeta primers and 60 Vbeta primers were used for the PCR. Method: immunoSEQ multiplex PCR; TCRdb's copy keeps in-frame clones and lacks some. The sample includes under 150,000 clones, 65% to 90% of them seen just once. The V and J genes are TRBV7-6 and TRBJ1-1; D is perhaps TRBD1 (5 bases). The source material was PBMCs. The receptor's source is a girl aged 2 to 9 in good health and CMV-seronegative. The DNA for the CDR3 is TGTGCCAGCAGCTTAGCGGGGACTGTCAGGGTGAACACTGAAGCTTTCTTT. Its protein is CASSLAGTVRVNTEAFF.